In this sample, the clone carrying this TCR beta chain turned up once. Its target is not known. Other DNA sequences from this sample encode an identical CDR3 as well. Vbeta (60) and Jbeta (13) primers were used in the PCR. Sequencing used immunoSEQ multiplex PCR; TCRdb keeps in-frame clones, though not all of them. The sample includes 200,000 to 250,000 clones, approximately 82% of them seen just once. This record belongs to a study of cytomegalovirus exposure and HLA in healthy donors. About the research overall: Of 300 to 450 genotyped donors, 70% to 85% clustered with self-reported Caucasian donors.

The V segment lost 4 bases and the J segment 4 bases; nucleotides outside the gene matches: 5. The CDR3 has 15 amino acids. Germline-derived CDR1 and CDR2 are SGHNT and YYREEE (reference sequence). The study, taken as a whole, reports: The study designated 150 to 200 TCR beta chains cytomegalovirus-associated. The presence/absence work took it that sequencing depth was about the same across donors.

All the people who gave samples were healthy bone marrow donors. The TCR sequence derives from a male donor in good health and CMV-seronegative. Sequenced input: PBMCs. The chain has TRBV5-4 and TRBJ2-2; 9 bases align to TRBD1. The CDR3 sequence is CASSRQGGGTGELFF. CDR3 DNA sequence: TGTGCCAGCAGCAGACAGGGGGGGGGCACCGGGGAGCTGTTTTTT.